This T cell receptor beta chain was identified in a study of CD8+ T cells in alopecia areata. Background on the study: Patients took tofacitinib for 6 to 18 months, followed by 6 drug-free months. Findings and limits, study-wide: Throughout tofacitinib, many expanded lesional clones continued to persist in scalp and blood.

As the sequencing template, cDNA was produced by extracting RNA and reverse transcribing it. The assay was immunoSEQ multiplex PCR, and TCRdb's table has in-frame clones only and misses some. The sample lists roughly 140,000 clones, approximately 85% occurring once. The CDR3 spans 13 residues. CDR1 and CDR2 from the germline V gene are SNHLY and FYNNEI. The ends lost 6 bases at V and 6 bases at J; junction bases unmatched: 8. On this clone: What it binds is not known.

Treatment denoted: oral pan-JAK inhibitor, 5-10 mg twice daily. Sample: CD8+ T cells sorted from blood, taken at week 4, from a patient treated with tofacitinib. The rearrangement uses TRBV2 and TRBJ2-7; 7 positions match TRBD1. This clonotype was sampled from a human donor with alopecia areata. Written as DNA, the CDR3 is TGTGCCAGCAGCAACAGGGGATCTCGCGAGCAGTACTTC. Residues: CASSNRGSREQYF.